Presented here are 8 T cell receptor beta chains from one specimen sequenced in a study of cytomegalovirus exposure and HLA in healthy donors. Researchers ran the PCR with 60 Vbeta and 13 Jbeta primers. The protocol was immunoSEQ multiplex PCR, while the TCRdb copy is restricted to in-frame clones and leaves out a portion. The sample includes 90,000 or so clones, 60% to 80% of them seen just once. Source material: PBMCs. The receptors were gathered from a female donor in good health and CMV-seronegative.

The genes are TRBV2 and TRBJ1-1, with a tentative D call TRBD1 (5 bases). The germline V and J ends were trimmed by 1 base and 4 bases, with 10 bases remaining between them. The CDR3 is 14 amino acids. Germline V lookup: CDR1 SNHLY, CDR2 FYNNEI. For the CDR3, the DNA is TGTGCCAGCAGTGAAGTCGACGGGGGCACTGAAGCTTTCTTT. This translates into CASSEVDGGTEAFF.

The rearrangement links TRBV4-1 to TRBJ2-3; TRBD2 aligns across 12 bases. The germline V gene has CDR1 MGHRA and CDR2 YSYEKL. The trim removed 4 bases at V and 3 bases at J, leaving 5 bases unmatched. The CDR3 contains 16 residues. The CDR3 sequence is CASSRASGGATDTQYF. The CDR3 DNA is TGCGCCAGCAGCCGCGCTAGCGGGGGGGCAACAGATACGCAGTATTTT.

This chain joins TRBV5-4 and TRBJ2-5; D is perhaps TRBD2 (6 bases). There are 14 residues in the CDR3. Germline CDR1 is SGHNT and CDR2 is YYREEE (reference sequence). V gave up 7 bases and J gave up 1 base, with 14 bases separating them. The CDR3 loop is CASGNVGGQETQYF. Here the CDR3 DNA reads TGTGCCAGCGGGAACGTGGGGGGCCAAGAGACCCAGTACTTC.

V gene TRBV7-2 combines with J gene TRBJ2-5, with TRBD2 matching over 9 bases. The CDR3 covers 16 residues. Germline trimming cut 5 bases from V and 2 bases from J; bases unmatched to any gene: 9. CDR1 and CDR2 from the germline V gene are SGHTA and FQGNSA. The CDR3 sequence: CASSIRLADPQETQYF. The CDR3 DNA is TGTGCCAGCAGCATTAGACTAGCGGACCCTCAAGAGACCCAGTACTTC.

The rearrangement uses TRBV5-4 and TRBJ2-5; D might be TRBD2 (5 bases). The CDR3 length is 14 residues. Trimming removed 4 bases at V and 7 bases at J, with 17 bases between. The germline V gene encodes CDR1 SGHNT and CDR2 YYREEE (reference sequence). CDR3 region: CASSPEVAVGTQYF. CDR3 DNA sequence: TGTGCCAGCAGCCCGGAGGTGGCGGTTGGGACCCAGTACTTC.

The J gene is TRBJ1-5, the V gene TRBV5-1; D may be TRBD1 (6 bases). This CDR3 is 15 amino acids long. V gave up 4 bases and J gave up 7 bases, with 18 bases separating them. Germline V CDR1 and CDR2: SGHRS, YFSETQ. CDR3 sequence reads: CASSLEGGEGQPQHF. The CDR3, as DNA: TGCGCCAGCAGCCTGGAAGGGGGGGAAGGGCAGCCCCAGCATTTT.

The chain employs TRBV5-4 and TRBJ1-2; a possible D gene is TRBD1 (5 bases). V was trimmed by 0 bases and J by 5 bases, leaving 8 bases between them. The CDR3 is 13 residues long. Germline CDR1 is SGHNT and CDR2 is YYREEE (reference sequence). The CDR3 nucleotides are TGTGCCAGCAGCTTGGACGGGGGGTATGGCTACACCTTC. The encoded protein is CASSLDGGYGYTF. The whole variable domain, filled in from reference TRBV5-4 and TRBJ1-2, reads ETGVTQSPTHLIKTRGQQVTLRCSSQSGHNTVSWYQQALGQGPQFIFQYYREEENGRGNFPPRFSGLQFPNYSSELNVNALELDDSALYLCASSLDGGYGYTFGSGTRLTVV.

The chain uses TRBV5-1 and TRBJ2-3; D is ambiguous. The V gene lost 0 bases and the J gene lost 1 base, with 9 bases spanning the gap. This CDR3 is 15 amino acids long. Germline-derived CDR1 and CDR2 are SGHRS and YFSETQ. CDR3 DNA: TGCGCCAGCAGCTTGGCCAATTCGGGCACAGATACGCAGTATTTT. This sequence encodes CASSLANSGTDTQYF.